The text below deals with one TCR beta chain. Its antigen is not identified. Germline V gives CDR1 SGHNT, CDR2 YYREEE (reference sequence). The CDR3 is 14 residues long. The V gene end was trimmed by 5 bases and the J gene end by 0 bases; junction bases not matched to a gene: 3. These data come from a study of cytomegalovirus exposure and HLA in healthy donors. Whole-study results and caveats: Many donors shared some public TCRs, even though most TCR sequences were rare.

The PCR ran on 60 Vbeta and 13 Jbeta primers. Libraries were prepared by immunoSEQ multiplex PCR; TCRdb keeps only in-frame clonotypes and omits some of them. The repertoire has approximately 160,000 clones, roughly 80% of them found once; the top ten carry approximately 1%. This receptor was identified in a girl aged 2 to 10 in good health and CMV-seropositive. The rearrangement joins TRBV5-4 to TRBJ2-3; 7 bases are a match to TRBD2. The sequenced material came from PBMCs. CDR3 loop: CASRDSGSTDTQYF. The CDR3 coding sequence is TGTGCCAGCAGGGATAGCGGGAGCACAGATACGCAGTATTTT.